This T cell receptor beta chain was recorded in a study of blood T cells in healthy people across ages. A J-beta primer mix and a sample-barcoded 5' primer were used in a second PCR of roughly 6 to 11 cycles. Each sample yielded at least 3 million CDR3-containing paired-end reads. One entry per CDR3 protein, called by TCRdb with MiXCR from the 5' RACE reads. The data show 450,000 to 700,000 distinct CDR3 sequences, with 27% seen just once and approximately 17% held by the top ten. Samples each had at least 6 micrograms of total RNA extracted. Losses at the gene ends were 7 bases for V and 2 bases for J; bases not matched to a gene: 5. CDR1 SGHRS and CDR2 YFSETQ come from the germline V gene. The CDR3 totals 13 residues.

This TCR was recovered from a woman in her 70s in good health. The sequenced material came from blood. The chain is built from TRBV5-1 and TRBJ2-5; 7 nucleotides agree with TRBD1. The DNA for the CDR3 is TGCGCCAGCCGACAGGGCCCGCAAGAGACCCAGTACTTC. It codes for CASRQGPQETQYF.